This TCR beta chain was captured by sequencing in a study of blood T cell repertoires in COVID-19. Overall study: COVID-19 samples collected from the United States, Italy and Spain covered acute and convalescent phases. T cells, B-cell-depleted T cells, or PBMCs provided the cDNA or gDNA that served as material.

Per the study methods: Reference gene primer amplification gave estimated nucleated cell counts. Profiled with immunoSEQ multiplex PCR; TCRdb holds only in-frame clones, not every one. V and J calls and clone size are as listed in that table; D and trimming were resolved from the DNA. Among hundreds of thousands of clones listed, about four fifths were seen once. Deletions cut 7 bases from V and 4 bases from J, with 19 bases between. Germline-derived CDR1 and CDR2 are MDHEN and SYDVKM. The CDR3 sequence is 15 residues long. The V gene is TRBV28, the J gene TRBJ1-2; a possible D gene is TRBD1 (5 bases). Sequenced input: peripheral blood. This receptor was identified in a woman aged 50 to 60 who had recovered from COVID-19. The CDR3 region is CASTRGGRGFYGYTF. The CDR3 nucleotides are TGTGCCAGCACACGCGGCGGGCGGGGCTTCTATGGCTACACCTTC.